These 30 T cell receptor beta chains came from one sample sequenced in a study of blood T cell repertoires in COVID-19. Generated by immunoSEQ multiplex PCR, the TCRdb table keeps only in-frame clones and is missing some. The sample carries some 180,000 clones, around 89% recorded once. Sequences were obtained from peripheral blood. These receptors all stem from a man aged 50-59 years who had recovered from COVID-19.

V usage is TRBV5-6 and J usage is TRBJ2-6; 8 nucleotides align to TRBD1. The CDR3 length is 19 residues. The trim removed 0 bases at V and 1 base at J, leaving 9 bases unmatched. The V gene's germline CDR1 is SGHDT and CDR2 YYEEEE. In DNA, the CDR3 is TGTGCCAGCAGCTTGGCCGGACAGGGAAGTTCTTCTGGGGCCAACGTCCTGACTTTC. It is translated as CASSLAGQGSSSGANVLTF.

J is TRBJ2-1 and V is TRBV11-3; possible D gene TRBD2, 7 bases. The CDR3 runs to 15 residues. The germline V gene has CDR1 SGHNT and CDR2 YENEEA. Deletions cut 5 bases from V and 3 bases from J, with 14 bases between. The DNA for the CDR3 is TGTGCCAGCAGCCAAGGGGGGGGAGTCTACAATGAGCAGTTCTTC. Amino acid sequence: CASSQGGGVYNEQFF.

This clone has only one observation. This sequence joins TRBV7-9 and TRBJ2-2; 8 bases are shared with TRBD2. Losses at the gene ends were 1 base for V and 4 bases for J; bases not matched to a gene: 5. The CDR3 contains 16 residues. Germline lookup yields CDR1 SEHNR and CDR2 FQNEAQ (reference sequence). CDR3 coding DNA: TGTGCCAGCAGCTTAGGGCTAGCGGGCGGCACCGGGGAGCTGTTTTTT. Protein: CASSLGLAGGTGELFF.

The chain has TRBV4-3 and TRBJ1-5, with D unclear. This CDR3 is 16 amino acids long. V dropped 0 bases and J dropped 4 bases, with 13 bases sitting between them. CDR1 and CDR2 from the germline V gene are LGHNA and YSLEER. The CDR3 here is CASSQDIRLTNQPQHF. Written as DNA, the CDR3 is TGCGCCAGCAGCCAAGATATACGACTTACTAATCAGCCCCAGCATTTT.

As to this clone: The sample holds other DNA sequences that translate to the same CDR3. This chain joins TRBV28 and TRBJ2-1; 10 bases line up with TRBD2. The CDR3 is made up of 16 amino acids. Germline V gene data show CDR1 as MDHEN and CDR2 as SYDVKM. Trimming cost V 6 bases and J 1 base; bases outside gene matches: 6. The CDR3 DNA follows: TGTGCCAGCAGCTCTAGCGGGGGCCTTTCCTACAATGAGCAGTTCTTC. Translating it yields CASSSSGGLSYNEQFF.

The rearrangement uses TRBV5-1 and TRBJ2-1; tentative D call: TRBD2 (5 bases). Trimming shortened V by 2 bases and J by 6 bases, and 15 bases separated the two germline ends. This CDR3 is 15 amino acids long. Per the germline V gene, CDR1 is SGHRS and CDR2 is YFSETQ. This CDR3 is CASSFEGFRGNEQFF. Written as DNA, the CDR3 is TGCGCCAGCAGCTTCGAGGGATTTCGGGGCAATGAGCAGTTCTTC.

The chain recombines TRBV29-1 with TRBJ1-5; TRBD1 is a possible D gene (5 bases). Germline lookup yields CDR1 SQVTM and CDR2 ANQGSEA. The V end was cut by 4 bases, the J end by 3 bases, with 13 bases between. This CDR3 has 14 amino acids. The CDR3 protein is CSVAGKGINQPQHF. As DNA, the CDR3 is TGCAGCGTTGCTGGAAAGGGGATCAATCAGCCCCAGCATTTT.

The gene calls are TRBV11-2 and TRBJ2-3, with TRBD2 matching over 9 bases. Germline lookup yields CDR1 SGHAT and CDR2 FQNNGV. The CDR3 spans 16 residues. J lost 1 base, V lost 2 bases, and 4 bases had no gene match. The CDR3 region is CASSLRGGVGTDTQYF. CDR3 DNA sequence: TGTGCCAGCAGCTTACGCGGGGGGGTTGGCACAGATACGCAGTATTTT.

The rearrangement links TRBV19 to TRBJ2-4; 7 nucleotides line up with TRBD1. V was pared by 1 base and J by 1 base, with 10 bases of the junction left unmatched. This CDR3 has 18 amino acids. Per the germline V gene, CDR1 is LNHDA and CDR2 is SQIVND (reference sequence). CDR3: CASSIAPTTGTAKNIQYF. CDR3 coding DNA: TGTGCCAGTAGTATAGCCCCGACGACAGGGACCGCCAAAAACATTCAGTACTTC.

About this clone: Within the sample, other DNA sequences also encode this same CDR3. The CDR3 DNA follows: TGTGCCAGTAGTATAGATGGCAGCTACGAGCAGTACTTC. Encoded protein: CASSIDGSYEQYF. J is TRBJ2-7 and V is TRBV19; D gene unclear. The V and J ends lost 0 bases and 3 bases respectively, with 6 bases between them. The CDR3 extends over 13 amino acids. Germline-derived CDR1 and CDR2 are LNHDA and SQIVND (reference sequence).

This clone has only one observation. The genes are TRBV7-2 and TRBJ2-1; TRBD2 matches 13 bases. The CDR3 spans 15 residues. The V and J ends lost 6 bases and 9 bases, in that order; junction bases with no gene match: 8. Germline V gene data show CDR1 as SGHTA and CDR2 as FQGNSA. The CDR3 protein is CASRPGLAGSSEQFF. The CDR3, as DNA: TGTGCCAGCAGGCCGGGACTAGCGGGATCGAGTGAGCAGTTCTTC.

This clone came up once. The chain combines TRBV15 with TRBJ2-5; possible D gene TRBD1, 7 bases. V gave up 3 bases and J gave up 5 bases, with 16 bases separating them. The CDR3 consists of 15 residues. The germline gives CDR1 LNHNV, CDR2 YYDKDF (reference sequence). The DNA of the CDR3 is TGTGCCACCAGCAGTTACCAGGGGGGTGGGGAGACCCAGTACTTC. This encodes CATSSYQGGGETQYF.

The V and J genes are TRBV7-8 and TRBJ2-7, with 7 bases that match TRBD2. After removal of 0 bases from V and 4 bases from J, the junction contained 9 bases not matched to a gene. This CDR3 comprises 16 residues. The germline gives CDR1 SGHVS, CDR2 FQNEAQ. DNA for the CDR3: TGTGCCAGCAGCTTAGCGGGCGGCGGGGGTGATTACGAGCAGTACTTC. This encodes CASSLAGGGGDYEQYF.

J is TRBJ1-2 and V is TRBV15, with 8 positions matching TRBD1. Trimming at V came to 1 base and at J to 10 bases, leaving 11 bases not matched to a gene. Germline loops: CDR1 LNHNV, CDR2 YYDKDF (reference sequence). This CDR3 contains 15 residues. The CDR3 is CATSRGDRYSLDYTF. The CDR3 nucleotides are TGTGCCACCAGCAGAGGGGACAGGTATTCATTAGACTACACCTTC.

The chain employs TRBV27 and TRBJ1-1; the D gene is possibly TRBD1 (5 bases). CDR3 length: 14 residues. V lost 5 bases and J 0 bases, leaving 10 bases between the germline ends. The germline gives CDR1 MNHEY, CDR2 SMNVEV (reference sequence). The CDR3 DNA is TGTGCCAGCAGTCCCCACAGGTTGAACACTGAAGCTTTCTTT. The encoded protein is CASSPHRLNTEAFF.

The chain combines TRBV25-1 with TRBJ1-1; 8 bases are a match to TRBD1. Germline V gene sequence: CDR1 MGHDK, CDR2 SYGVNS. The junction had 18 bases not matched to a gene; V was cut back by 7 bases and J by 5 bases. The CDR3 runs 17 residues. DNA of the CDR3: TGTGCCAGCAAACGAACCCCGGGACAGGCTTGTTGGACTGAAGCTTTCTTT. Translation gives CASKRTPGQACWTEAFF.

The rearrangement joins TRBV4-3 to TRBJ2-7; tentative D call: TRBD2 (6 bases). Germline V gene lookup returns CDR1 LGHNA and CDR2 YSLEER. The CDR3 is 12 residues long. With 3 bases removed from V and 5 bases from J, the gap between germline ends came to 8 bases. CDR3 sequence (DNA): TGCGCCAGCAGCCAGGCGGGGAACGAGCAGTACTTC. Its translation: CASSQAGNEQYF.

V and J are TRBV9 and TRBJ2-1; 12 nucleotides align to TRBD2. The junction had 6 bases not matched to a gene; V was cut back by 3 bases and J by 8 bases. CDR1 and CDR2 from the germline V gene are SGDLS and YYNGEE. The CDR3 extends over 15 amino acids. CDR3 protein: CASSGSSGRVHEQFF. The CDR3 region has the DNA TGTGCCAGCAGCGGCTCTAGCGGGAGGGTCCATGAGCAGTTCTTC.

The CDR3 DNA reads as TGTGCCAGCAGTTTCCAGGGGCGCAGTCAGCCCCAGCATTTT. Its protein is CASSFQGRSQPQHF. The V call is TRBV28, the J call TRBJ1-5; maybe TRBD1 (6 bases). The germline V gene has CDR1 MDHEN and CDR2 SYDVKM. The V and J ends lost 3 bases and 6 bases respectively, with 12 bases between them. This CDR3 spans 14 amino acids. Using reference TRBV28 and TRBJ1-5 for the parts outside the CDR3, the full variable domain is DVKVTQSSRYLVKRTGEKVFLECVQDMDHENMFWYRQDPGLGLRLIYFSYDVKMKEKGDIPEGYSVSREKKERFSLILESASTNQTSMYLCASSFQGRSQPQHFGDGTRLSIL.

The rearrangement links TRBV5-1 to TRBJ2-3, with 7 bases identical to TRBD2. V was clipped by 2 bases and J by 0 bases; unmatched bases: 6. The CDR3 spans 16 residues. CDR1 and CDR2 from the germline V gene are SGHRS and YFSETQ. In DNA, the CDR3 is TGCGCCAGCAGCTTCCTCGGCGGGAGCAGCACAGATACGCAGTATTTT. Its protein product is CASSFLGGSSTDTQYF.

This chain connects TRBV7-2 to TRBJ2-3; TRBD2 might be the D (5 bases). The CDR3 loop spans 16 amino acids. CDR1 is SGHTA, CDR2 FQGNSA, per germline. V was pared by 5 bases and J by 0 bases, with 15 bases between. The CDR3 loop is CASSPALVASTDTQYF. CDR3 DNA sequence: TGTGCCAGCAGCCCCGCTTTAGTAGCGAGCACAGATACGCAGTATTTT.

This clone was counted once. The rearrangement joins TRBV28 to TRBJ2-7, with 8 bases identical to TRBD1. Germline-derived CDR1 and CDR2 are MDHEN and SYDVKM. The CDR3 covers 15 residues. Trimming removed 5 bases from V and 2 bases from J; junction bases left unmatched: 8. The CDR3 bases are TGTGCCAGCAGTATAATACAGGGGGTCCCCTACGAGCAGTACTTC. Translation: CASSIIQGVPYEQYF.

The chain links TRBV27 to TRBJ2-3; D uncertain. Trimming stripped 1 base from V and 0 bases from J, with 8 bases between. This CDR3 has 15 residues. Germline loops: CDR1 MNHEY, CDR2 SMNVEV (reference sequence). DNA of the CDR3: TGTGCCAGCAGTTTATATCAGTTTAGCACAGATACGCAGTATTTT. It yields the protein CASSLYQFSTDTQYF.

This chain's CDR3 is CASSERRGSTDTQYF. The CDR3 DNA reads as TGCGCCAGCAGTGAGCGGCGGGGTAGCACAGATACGCAGTATTTT. V and J are TRBV10-1 and TRBJ2-3; TRBD2 is a possible D gene (6 bases). Trimming removed 2 bases at V and 0 bases at J, with 9 bases between. Germline V gene sequence: CDR1 WNHNN, CDR2 SYGVQD (reference sequence). This CDR3 is 15 amino acids long.

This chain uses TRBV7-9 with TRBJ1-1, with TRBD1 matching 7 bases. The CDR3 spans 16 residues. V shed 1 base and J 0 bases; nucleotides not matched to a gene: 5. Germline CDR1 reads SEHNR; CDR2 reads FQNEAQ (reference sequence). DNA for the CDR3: TGTGCCAGCAGCTTAGGAGCAGGGGGACTGAACACTGAAGCTTTCTTT. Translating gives CASSLGAGGLNTEAFF.

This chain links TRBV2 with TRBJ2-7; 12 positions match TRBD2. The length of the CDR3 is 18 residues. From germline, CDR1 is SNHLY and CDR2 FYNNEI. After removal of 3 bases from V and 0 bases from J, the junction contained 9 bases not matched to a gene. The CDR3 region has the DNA TGTGCCAGCAGTGAGAGACTAGCGGGAGCTGTCAGCTCCTACGAGCAGTACTTC. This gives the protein CASSERLAGAVSSYEQYF. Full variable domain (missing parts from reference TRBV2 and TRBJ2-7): EPEVTQTPSHQVTQMGQEVILRCVPISNHLYFYWYRQILGQKVEFLVSFYNNEISEKSEIFDDQFSVERPDGSNFTLKIRSTKLEDSAMYFCASSERLAGAVSSYEQYFGPGTRLTVT.

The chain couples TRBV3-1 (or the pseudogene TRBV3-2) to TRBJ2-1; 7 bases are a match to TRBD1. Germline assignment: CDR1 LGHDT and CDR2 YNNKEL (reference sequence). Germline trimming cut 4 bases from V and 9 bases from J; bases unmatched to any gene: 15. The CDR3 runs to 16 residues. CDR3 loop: CASSRRQGSDCTEQFF. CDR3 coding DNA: TGTGCCAGCAGCCGCCGACAGGGTTCGGACTGTACTGAGCAGTTCTTC.

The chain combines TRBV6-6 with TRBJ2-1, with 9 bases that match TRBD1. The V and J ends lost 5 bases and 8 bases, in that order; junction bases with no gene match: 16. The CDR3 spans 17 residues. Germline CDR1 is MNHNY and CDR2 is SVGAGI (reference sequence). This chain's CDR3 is CASSRPRIGQGFDEQFF. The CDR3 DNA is TGTGCCAGCAGTCGGCCTCGAATCGGACAGGGGTTCGATGAGCAGTTCTTC.

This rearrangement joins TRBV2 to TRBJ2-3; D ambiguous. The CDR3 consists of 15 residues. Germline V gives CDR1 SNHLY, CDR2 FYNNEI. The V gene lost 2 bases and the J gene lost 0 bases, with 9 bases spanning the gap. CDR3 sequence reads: CASSELWASTDTQYF. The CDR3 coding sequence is TGTGCCAGCAGTGAATTGTGGGCGAGCACAGATACGCAGTATTTT.

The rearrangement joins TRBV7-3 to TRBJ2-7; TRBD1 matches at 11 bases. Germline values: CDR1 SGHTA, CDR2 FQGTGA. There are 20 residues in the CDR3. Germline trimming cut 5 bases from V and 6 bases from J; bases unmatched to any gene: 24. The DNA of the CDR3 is TGTGCCAGCAGCGCCGATTTGGAGGGACAGGGGGTAGGGGTGGCTGGCGAGCAGTACTTC. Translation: CASSADLEGQGVGVAGEQYF.